The clone carrying this TCR beta chain was picked up many times. The antigen is not known. This entry comes from a study of metastatic and nonmetastatic thyroid tumors. With 2 bases removed from V and 6 bases from J, the gap between germline ends came to 22 bases. This CDR3 region has 17 residues. Germline CDR1 is MNHNY and CDR2 is SVGAGI (reference sequence). TCRdb re-analyzed the PCR reads through MiXCR. The data hold some 50,000 clones, with approximately 20% observed a single time. Whole-study findings and limits: The reported finding was significantly higher TCR beta diversity in malignant thyroid tumors relative to benign nodules, in blood and tumor.

No patient had received any treatment before thyroid surgery. Sequenced material: blood. The sequence came from a male donor with papillary thyroid cancer or a benign thyroid nodule (not recorded which). Some clones in this sample may be carry-over from other donors' samples. This chain connects TRBV6-6 to TRBJ1-2; no clear D. The CDR3 bases are TGTGCCAGCAGTTACCTTGACGGCCCGACAAAACCTGATGGCTACACCTTC. Protein product: CASSYLDGPTKPDGYTF.